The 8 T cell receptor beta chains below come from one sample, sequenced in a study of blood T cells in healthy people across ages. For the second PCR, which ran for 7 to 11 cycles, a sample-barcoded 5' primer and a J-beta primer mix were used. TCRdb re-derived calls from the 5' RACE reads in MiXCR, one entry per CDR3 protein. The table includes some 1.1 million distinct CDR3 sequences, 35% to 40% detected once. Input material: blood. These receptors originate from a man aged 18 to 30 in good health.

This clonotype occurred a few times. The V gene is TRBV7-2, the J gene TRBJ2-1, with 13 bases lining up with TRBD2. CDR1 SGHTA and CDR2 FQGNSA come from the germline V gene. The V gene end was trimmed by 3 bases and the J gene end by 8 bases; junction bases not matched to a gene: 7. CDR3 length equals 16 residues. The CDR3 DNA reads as TGTGCCAGCAGCTTGAACGGACTAGCGGGGGTGGATGAGCAGTTCTTC. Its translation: CASSLNGLAGVDEQFF.

This CDR3 reads CASSPGSDRPQHF. CDR3 nucleotide sequence: TGTGCCAGCAGCCCGGGTAGCGACCGGCCCCAGCATTTT. The chain uses TRBV2 and TRBJ1-5, with D unclear. Trimming pared 6 bases from V and 9 bases from J, leaving 15 bases between. This CDR3 is built from 13 residues. Germline V gives CDR1 SNHLY, CDR2 FYNNEI.

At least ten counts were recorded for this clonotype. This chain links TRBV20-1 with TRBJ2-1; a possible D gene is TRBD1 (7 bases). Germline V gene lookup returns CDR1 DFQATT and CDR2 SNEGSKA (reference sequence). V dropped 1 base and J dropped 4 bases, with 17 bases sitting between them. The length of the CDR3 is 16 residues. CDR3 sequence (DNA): TGCAGTGCTAGAGTAAATTCAGGGGGGCGATACAATGAGCAGTTCTTC. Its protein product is CSARVNSGGRYNEQFF.

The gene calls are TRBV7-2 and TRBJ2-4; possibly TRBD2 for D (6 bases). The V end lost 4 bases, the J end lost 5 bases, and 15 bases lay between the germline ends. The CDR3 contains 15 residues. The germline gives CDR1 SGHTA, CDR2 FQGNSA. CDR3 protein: CASSSLWGEENIQYF. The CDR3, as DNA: TGTGCCAGCAGCTCTCTCTGGGGGGAGGAAAACATTCAGTACTTC.

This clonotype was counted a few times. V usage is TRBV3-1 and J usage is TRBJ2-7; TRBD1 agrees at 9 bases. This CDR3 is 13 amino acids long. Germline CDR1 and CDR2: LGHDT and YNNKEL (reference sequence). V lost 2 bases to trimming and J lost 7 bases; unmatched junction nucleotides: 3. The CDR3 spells CASSQTGTGEQYF. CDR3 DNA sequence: TGTGCCAGCAGCCAAACAGGGACAGGGGAGCAGTACTTC.

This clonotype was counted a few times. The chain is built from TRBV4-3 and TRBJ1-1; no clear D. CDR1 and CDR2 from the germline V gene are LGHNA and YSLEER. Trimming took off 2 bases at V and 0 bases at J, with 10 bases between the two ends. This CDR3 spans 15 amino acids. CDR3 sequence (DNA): TGCGCCAGCAGCCAACGGAGGGAAATGAACACTGAAGCTTTCTTT. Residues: CASSQRREMNTEAFF.

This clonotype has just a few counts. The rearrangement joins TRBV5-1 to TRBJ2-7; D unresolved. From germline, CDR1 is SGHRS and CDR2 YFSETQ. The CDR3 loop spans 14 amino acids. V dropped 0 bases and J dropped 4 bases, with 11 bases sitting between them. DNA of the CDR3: TGCGCCAGCAGCTTGGTCTCGGACCAATACGAGCAGTACTTC. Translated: CASSLVSDQYEQYF.

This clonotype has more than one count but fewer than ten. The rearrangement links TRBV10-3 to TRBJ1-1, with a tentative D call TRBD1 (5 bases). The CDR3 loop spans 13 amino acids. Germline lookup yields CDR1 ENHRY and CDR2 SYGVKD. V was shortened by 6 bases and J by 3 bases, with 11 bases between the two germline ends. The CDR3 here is CAISRDFDTEAFF. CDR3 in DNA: TGTGCCATCAGCAGGGATTTCGACACTGAAGCTTTCTTT.